The clone carrying this TCR beta chain has more than one count but fewer than ten. What it binds is not known. The entry originates in a study of regulatory T cells in long-lasting Graves disease. Study context: Newly diagnosed Graves' patients had under 3 months of antithyroid drugs.

Study-wide findings and caveats: Among samples with persistent disease, TRBV28, TRBJ1-2 and TRBJ2-5 were favored.

Researchers made TCR beta libraries by using iRepertoire HTBI primers and running Arm-PCR on CDR3 regions. TCRdb reprocessed the multiplex PCR reads via MiXCR and lists one record per CDR3 protein. The table has fewer than 450,000 distinct CDR3 sequences, about 15% seen once. V was pared by 2 bases and J by 0 bases, with 15 bases between. Germline V lookup: CDR1 SGDLS, CDR2 YYNGEE. The CDR3 totals 18 residues. Indicated time point: newly diagnosed GD, antithyroid drugs for less than 3 months. After RNA was extracted from PBMCs, the TCR library was made from it. The data were also submitted as part of a second study, on T cells in Graves' hyperthyroidism and ophthalmopathy. That work states: HTBI primers were used for first-round RT-PCR of the TCR CDR3.

This sample comprised peripheral blood mononuclear cells (PBMCs), obtained at new diagnosis, from a patient treated with antithyroid drugs. This chain uses TRBV9 with TRBJ2-6, with TRBD1 as a possible D gene (6 bases). The TCR sequence derives from a middle-aged woman with Graves disease. The DNA for the CDR3 is TGTGCCAGCAGCGTTTCGGGACAACCTCTCTCTGGGGCCAACGTCCTGACTTTC. This gives the protein CASSVSGQPLSGANVLTF.